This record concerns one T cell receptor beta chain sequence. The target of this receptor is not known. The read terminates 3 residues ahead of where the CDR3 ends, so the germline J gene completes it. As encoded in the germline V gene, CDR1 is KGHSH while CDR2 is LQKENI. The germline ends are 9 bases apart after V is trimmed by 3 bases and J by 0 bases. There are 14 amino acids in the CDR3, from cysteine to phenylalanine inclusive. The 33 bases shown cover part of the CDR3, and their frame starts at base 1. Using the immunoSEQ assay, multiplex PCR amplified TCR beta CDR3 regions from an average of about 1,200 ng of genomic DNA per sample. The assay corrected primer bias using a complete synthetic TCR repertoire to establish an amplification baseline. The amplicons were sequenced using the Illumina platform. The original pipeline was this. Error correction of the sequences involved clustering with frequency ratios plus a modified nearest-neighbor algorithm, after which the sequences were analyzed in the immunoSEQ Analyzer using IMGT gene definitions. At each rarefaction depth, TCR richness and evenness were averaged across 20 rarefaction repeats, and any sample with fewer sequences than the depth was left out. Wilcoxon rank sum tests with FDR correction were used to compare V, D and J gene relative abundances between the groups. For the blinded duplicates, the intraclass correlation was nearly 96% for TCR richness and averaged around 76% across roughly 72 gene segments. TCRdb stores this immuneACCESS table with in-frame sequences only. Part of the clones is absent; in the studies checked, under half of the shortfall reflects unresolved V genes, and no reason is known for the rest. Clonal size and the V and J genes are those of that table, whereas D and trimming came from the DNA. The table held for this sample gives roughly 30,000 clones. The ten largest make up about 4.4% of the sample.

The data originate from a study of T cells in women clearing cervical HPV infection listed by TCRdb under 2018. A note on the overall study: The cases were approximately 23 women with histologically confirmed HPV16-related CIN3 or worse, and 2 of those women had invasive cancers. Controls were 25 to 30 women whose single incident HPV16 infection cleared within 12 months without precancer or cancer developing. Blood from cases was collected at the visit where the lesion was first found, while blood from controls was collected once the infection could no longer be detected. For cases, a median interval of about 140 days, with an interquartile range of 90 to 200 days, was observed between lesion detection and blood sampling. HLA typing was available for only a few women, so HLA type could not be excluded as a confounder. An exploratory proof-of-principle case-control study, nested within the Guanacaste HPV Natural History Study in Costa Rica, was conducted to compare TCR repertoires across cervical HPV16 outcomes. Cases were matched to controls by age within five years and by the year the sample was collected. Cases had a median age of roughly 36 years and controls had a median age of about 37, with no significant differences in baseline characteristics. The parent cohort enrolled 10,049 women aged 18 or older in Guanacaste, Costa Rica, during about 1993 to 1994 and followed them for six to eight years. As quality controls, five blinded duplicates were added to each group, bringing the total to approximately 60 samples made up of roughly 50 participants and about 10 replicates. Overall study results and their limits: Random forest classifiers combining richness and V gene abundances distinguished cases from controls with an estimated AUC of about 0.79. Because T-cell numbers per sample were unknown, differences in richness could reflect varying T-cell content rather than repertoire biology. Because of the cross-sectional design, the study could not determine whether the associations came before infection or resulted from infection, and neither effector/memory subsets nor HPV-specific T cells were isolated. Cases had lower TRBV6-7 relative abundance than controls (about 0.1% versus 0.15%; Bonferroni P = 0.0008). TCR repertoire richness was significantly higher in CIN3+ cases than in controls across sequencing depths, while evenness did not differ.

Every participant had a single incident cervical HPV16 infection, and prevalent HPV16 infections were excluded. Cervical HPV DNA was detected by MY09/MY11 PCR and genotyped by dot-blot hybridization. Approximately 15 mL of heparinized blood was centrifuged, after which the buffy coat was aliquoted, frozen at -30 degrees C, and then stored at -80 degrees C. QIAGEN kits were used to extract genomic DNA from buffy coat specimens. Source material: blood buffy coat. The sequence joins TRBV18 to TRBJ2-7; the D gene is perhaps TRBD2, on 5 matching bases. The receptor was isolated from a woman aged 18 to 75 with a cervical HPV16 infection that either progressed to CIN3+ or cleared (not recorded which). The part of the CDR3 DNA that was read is TGTGCCAGCTCACCTTCCGGGGACTCCTACGAG. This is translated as CASSPSGDSYE. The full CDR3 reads CASSPSGDSYEQYF. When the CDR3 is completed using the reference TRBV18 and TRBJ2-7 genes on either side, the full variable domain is NAGVMQNPRHLVRRRGQEARLRCSPMKGHSHVYWYRQLPEEGLKFMVYLQKENIIDESGMPKERFSAEFPKEGPSILRIQQVVRGDSAAYFCASSPSGDSYEQYFGPGTRLTVT.